This T cell receptor beta chain appears in the sequencing data of a study of blood T cell repertoires in COVID-19. V dropped 3 bases and J dropped 6; count of bases not matched to a gene: 6. The CDR3 is 15 amino acids. CDR1 and CDR2 from the germline V gene are SGHAT and FQNNGV. Assay: immunoSEQ multiplex PCR; the TCRdb copy retains only in-frame clones and omits some. This sample yields fewer than 350,000 clones, of which 85% are seen a single time; under 2% belongs to the top ten. The TCR sequence derives from a woman younger than 45 who had been exposed to COVID-19. The sequenced material came from PBMCs or T cells enriched from blood (not recorded which). The chain joins TRBV11-2 to TRBJ1-4; TRBD1 matches at 8 bases. This chain's CDR3 is CASSFGGTGYEKLFF. CDR3 sequence (DNA): TGTGCCAGCAGCTTCGGCGGGACAGGCTATGAAAAACTGTTTTTT.